This T cell receptor (beta chain) was identified during a study of T cell repertoires in cytomegalovirus infection. Overall study: CMV infection plus the matching HLA type was flagged by public TCR beta signatures.

Looked up from germline, CDR1 is LNHDA and CDR2 is SQIVND (reference sequence). Deletions cut 3 bases from V and 7 bases from J, with 13 bases between. The CDR3 runs 14 residues. A single record per CDR3 protein comes from TCRdb applying MiXCR to the reads. Of 450,000 to 600,000 distinct CDR3 sequences in the sample, around 11% were seen once. The sequenced material came from PBMCs. The chain recombines TRBV19 with TRBJ1-5; D gene ambiguous. The clonotype comes from a human donor in good health (CMV status not recorded). Some clones in this sample may be carry-over from other donors' samples. DNA of the CDR3: TGTGCCAGTAGTATTGGCAAGGACGGCCAGCCCCAGCATTTT. Its protein is CASSIGKDGQPQHF.